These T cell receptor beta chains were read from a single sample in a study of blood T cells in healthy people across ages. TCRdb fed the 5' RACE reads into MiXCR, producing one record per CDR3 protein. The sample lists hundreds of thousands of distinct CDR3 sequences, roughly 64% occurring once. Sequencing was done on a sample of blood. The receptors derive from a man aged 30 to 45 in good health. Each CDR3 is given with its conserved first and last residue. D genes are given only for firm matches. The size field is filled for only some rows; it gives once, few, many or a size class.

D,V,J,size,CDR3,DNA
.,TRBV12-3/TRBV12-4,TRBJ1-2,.,CASTLGTQYGYTF,TGTGCCAGCACCCTTGGTACACAGTATGGCTACACCTTC
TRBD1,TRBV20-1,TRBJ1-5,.,CSATKTGVDQPQHF,TGCAGTGCCACGAAGACAGGGGTCGATCAGCCCCAGCATTTT
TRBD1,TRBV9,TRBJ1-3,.,CASNPGGRGREAGNTIYF,TGTGCCAGCAACCCCGGGGGTAGGGGGCGGGAAGCTGGAAACACCATATATTTT
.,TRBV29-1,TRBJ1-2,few,CSVDVTRGANYGYTF,TGCAGCGTTGATGTGACAAGGGGGGCTAACTATGGCTACACCTTC
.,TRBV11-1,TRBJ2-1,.,CASSFRVESYNEQFF,TGTGCCAGCAGTTTCAGGGTAGAGTCCTACAATGAGCAGTTCTTC
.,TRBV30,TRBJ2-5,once,CVWRYPSHLGQYF,TGTGTCTGGAGGTACCCATCGCACCTTGGGCAGTACTTC
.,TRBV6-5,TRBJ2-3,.,CASSHTTDTQYF,TGTGCCAGCAGTCATACCACAGATACGCAGTATTTT
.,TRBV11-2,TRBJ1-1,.,CASSLGVRDTEAFF,TGTGCCAGCAGCTTAGGGGTAAGGGATACTGAAGCTTTCTTT
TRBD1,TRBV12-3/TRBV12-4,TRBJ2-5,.,CASSTGTGGAETQYF,TGTGCCAGCAGTACGGGGACAGGGGGAGCGGAGACCCAGTACTTC
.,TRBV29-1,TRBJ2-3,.,CSVRAVDPTDTQYF,TGCAGCGTTAGAGCAGTCGACCCCACAGATACGCAGTATTTT
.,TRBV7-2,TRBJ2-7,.,CASSLVGGRSYEQYF,TGTGCCAGCAGCTTAGTGGGGGGGCGCTCCTACGAGCAGTACTTC
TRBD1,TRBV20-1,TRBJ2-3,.,CSEQGSGTDTQYF,TGCAGTGAACAGGGGTCAGGCACAGATACGCAGTATTTT
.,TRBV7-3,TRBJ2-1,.,CASSPQPAKSYNGQFF,TGTGCCAGCAGCCCCCAGCCAGCAAAGTCGTACAATGGGCAGTTCTTC
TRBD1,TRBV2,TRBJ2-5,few,CASSEDRLETQYF,TGTGCCAGCAGCGAGGACAGGTTGGAGACCCAGTACTTC
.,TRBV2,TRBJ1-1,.,CASSEIGQKNTEAFF,TGTGCCAGCAGTGAAATTGGACAGAAGAACACTGAAGCTTTCTTT
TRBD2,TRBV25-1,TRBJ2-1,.,CASSDAVSGRAGEQFF,TGTGCCAGCAGTGACGCAGTTAGCGGGAGGGCCGGTGAGCAGTTCTTC
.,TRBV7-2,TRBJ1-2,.,CASSGYKALGGYTF,TGTGCCAGCAGCGGTTACAAAGCGTTAGGAGGCTACACCTTC
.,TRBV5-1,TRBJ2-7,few,CASSLEGGSYEQYF,TGCGCCAGCAGCTTGGAGGGGGGAAGCTACGAGCAGTACTTC
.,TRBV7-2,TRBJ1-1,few,CASSFITGEAFF,TGTGCCAGCAGCTTCATAACAGGGGAAGCTTTCTTT
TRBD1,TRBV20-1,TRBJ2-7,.,CSARSDRGLDEQYF,TGCAGTGCCCGCAGTGACAGGGGGCTGGACGAGCAGTACTTC
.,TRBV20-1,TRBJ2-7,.,CSARDLSRAPDEQYF,TGCAGTGCTAGAGATCTTTCACGGGCTCCTGACGAGCAGTACTTC
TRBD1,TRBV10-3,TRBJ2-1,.,CAIMGQGYNEQFF,TGTGCCATCATGGGACAGGGCTACAATGAGCAGTTCTTC
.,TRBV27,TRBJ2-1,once,CASSLAGYDNEQFF,TGTGCCAGCAGTTTAGCGGGTTACGACAATGAGCAGTTCTTC
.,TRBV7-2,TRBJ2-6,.,CASSRHNSGANVLTF,TGTGCCAGCAGCCGACACAACTCTGGGGCCAACGTCCTGACTTTC
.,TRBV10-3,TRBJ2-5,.,CAISASSEETQYF,TGTGCCATCAGTGCGTCCAGCGAAGAGACCCAGTACTTC
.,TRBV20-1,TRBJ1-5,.,CSARRTGQPQHF,TGCAGTGCTAGAAGGACGGGTCAGCCCCAGCATTTT
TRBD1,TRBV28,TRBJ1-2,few,CASRQGPYGYTF,TGTGCCAGCAGACAGGGGCCCTATGGCTACACCTTC
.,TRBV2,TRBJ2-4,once,CASSEGLAKNIQYF,TGTGCCAGCAGTGAGGGACTAGCCAAAAACATTCAGTACTTC
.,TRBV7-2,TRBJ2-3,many,CASRMIIAGTDTQYF,TGTGCCAGCAGAATGATAATAGCGGGCACAGATACGCAGTATTTT
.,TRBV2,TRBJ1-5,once,CASSGVGFRNQPQHF,TGTGCCAGCAGTGGTGTGGGGTTCCGCAATCAGCCCCAGCATTTT
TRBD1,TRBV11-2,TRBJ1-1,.,CASSLEAGGGLLNTEAFF,TGTGCCAGCAGCTTAGAGGCAGGGGGTGGATTGTTGAACACTGAAGCTTTCTTT
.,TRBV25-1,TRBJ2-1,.,CASSDPNDQGRRIHNEQFF,TGTGCCAGCAGTGACCCAAACGACCAGGGGCGGCGAATTCACAATGAGCAGTTCTTC
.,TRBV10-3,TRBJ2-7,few,CAIGDSPVYEQYF,TGTGCCATCGGGGACTCTCCTGTCTACGAGCAGTACTTC
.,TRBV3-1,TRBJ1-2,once,CASSHLANYGYTF,TGTGCCAGCAGCCACTTAGCTAACTATGGCTACACCTTC
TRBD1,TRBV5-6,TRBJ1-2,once,CASSLDYTGGGGYGYTF,TGTGCCAGCAGCTTGGACTATACAGGGGGAGGAGGCTATGGCTACACCTTC
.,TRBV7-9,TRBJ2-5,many,CASSRRETQYF,TGTGCCAGCAGCCGCCGGGAGACCCAGTACTTC
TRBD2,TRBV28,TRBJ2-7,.,CASSLQLAGSEQYF,TGTGCCAGCAGTTTACAACTAGCGGGGTCCGAGCAGTACTTC
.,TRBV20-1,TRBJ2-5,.,CSERREETQYF,TGCAGTGAAAGGCGGGAAGAGACCCAGTACTTC
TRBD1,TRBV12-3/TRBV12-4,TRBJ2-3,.,CASRRQGVIHTQYF,TGTGCCAGCAGGAGACAGGGGGTGATTCATACGCAGTATTTT
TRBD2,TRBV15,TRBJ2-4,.,CATSTGGGKQYF,TGTGCCACCAGCACTGGCGGGGGAAAGCAGTACTTC
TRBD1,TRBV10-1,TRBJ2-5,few,CASSEDRGETQYF,TGCGCCAGCAGTGAGGACAGGGGAGAGACCCAGTACTTC
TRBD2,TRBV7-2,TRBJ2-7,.,CASSSELAGGPGQYF,TGTGCCAGCAGCTCGGAACTAGCGGGAGGGCCAGGGCAGTACTTC
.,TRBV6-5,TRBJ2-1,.,CASSSHGTGVYEQFF,TGTGCCAGCAGCTCGCATGGGACTGGAGTCTATGAGCAGTTCTTC